This T cell receptor beta chain is drawn from a study of blood T cell repertoires in COVID-19. As handled by the study authors: For nucleated cells, counts were estimated from reference gene primer amplification. Using immunoSEQ multiplex PCR, the repertoire was profiled, and TCRdb retains in-frame clones only, with some absent. V and J calls and clone size come straight from that table; D and trimming were deduced from the DNA. The sample comprises some 40,000 clones, roughly 80% of which are singletons, and around 13% rests with the top ten. Trimming took 4 bases from V and 6 from J, leaving 10 bases between them. Per the germline V gene, CDR1 is MNHEY and CDR2 is SVGEGT. The length of the CDR3 is 14 residues.

The rearrangement links TRBV6-2 or TRBV6-3 to TRBJ1-6; D might be TRBD1 (6 bases). Sequencing was carried out using peripheral blood. This TCR was sampled from a man aged 50-60 years with active or convalescent COVID-19. Here the CDR3 DNA reads TGTGCCAGCAGTTTACAGGGATCTAATTCACCCCTCCACTTT. The encoded protein is CASSLQGSNSPLHF.